The entry below describes one T cell receptor beta chain. Its target is not known. This record belongs to a study of cytomegalovirus exposure and HLA in healthy donors. Study-wide results and caveats: Earlier analysis yielded a pattern in which most TCR beta V segments were productive about 87% or about 30% of the time.

The CDR3 contains 13 residues. CDR1 is SQVTM and CDR2 is ANQGSEA in the germline V gene. The J segment lost 2 bases and the V segment lost 2 bases, leaving 2 bases of the junction unmatched. PCR was performed using 60 Vbeta and 13 Jbeta primers. Profiled with immunoSEQ multiplex PCR; TCRdb holds only in-frame clones, not every one. Its clone listing holds 200,000 to 250,000 clones. This TCR came from a woman under 40 in good health and CMV-seropositive. The rearrangement joins TRBV29-1 to TRBJ2-7; TRBD2 matches at 8 bases. Sequenced sample: PBMCs. The CDR3 spells CSVEISGTYEQYF. Written as DNA, the CDR3 is TGCAGCGTTGAAATTAGCGGGACCTACGAGCAGTACTTC.